This T cell receptor (beta chain) was recorded in a study of CD8 T cells in ankylosing spondylitis. Study results and limitations: It appeared that ankylosing spondylitis blood was characterized by a TCR beta motif of under ten highly homologous variants.

TCRdb redid the calling of the 5' RACE reads with MiXCR, one entry per CDR3 protein. The top ten clones hold about 0.49% of a sample with 750,000 to 850,000 distinct CDR3 sequences, roughly 10% of them seen once. In the case of this clonotype: Antigen unknown.

The source is a male donor with ankylosing spondylitis. Material for sequencing was blood, either unsorted or a sorted T cell fraction (not recorded which).

The CDR3 DNA is TGTGCCAGCAGCTTAGTCAGGGATAACTATGGCTACACCTTC. Translation gives CASSLVRDNYGYTF. The chain couples TRBV7-2 to TRBJ1-2, with D possibly matching TRBD1 (5 bases). Trimming removed 1 base from V and 1 base from J, with 7 bases in between. This CDR3 contains 14 residues. Germline lookup yields CDR1 SGHTA and CDR2 FQGNSA.